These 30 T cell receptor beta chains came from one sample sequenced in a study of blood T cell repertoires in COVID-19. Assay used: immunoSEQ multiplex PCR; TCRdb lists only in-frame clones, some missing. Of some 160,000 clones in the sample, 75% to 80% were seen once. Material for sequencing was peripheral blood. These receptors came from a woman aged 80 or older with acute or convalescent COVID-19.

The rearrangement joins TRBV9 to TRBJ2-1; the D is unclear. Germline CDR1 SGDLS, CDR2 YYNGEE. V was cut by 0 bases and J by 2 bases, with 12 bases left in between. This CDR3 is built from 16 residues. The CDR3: CASSVGSLGAYNEQFF. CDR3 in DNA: TGTGCCAGCAGCGTAGGAAGCCTGGGCGCCTACAATGAGCAGTTCTTC.

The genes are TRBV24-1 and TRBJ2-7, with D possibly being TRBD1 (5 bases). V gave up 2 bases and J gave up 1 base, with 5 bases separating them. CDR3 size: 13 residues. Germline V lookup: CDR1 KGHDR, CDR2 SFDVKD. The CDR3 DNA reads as TGTGCCACCAGTGATTCAGGGTCCTACGAGCAGTACTTC. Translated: CATSDSGSYEQYF.

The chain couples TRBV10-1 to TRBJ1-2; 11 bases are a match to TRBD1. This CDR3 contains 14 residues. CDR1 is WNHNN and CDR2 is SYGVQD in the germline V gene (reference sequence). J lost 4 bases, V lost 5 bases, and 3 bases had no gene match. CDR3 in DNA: TGCGCCAGCAGTCAGGACAGGGGGCTCTATGGCTACACCTTC. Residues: CASSQDRGLYGYTF.

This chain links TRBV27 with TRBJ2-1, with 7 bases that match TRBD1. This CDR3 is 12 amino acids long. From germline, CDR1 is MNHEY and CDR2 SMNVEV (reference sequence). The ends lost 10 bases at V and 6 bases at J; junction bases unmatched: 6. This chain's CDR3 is CAMEAGGNEQFF. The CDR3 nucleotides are TGTGCCATGGAGGCAGGGGGCAATGAGCAGTTCTTC.

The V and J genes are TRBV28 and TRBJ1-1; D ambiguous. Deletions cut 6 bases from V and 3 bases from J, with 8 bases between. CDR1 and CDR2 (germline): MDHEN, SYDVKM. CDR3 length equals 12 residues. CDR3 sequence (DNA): TGTGCCAGCAGGTCTACCTACACTGAAGCTTTCTTT. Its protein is CASRSTYTEAFF.

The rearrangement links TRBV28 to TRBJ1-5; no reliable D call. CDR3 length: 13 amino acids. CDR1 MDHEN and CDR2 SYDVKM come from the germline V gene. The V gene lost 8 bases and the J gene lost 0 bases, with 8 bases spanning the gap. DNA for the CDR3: TGTGCCAGCGAGGGCTATAGCAATCAGCCCCAGCATTTT. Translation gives CASEGYSNQPQHF.

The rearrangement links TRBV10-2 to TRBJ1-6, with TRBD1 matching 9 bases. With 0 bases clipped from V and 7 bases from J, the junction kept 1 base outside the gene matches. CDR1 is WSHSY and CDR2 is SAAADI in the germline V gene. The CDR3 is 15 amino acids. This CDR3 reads CASSESDRGNSPLHF. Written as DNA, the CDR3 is TGCGCCAGCAGTGAGTCGGACAGGGGAAATTCACCCCTCCACTTT.

CDR3 in DNA: TGTGCCAGCAGTATAACCCCACAGAACACTGAAGCTTTCTTT. Encoded protein: CASSITPQNTEAFF. The chain combines TRBV2 with TRBJ1-1; D not resolved. Germline CDR1 reads SNHLY; CDR2 reads FYNNEI. Trimming removed 5 bases at V and 1 base at J, with 11 bases between. This CDR3 region has 14 residues.

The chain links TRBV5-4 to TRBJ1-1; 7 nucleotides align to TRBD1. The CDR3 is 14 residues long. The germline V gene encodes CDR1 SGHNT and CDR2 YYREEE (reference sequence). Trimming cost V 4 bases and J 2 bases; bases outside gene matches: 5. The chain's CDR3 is CASSLGQTNTEAFF. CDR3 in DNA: TGTGCCAGCAGCCTGGGACAGACTAACACTGAAGCTTTCTTT.

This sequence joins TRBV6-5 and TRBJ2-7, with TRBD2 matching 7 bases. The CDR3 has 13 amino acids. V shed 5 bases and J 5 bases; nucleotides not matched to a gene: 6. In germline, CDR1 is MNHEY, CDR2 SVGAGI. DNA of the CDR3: TGTGCCAGCAGTCCCCCCGGGAGGAACGAGCAGTACTTC. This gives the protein CASSPPGRNEQYF.

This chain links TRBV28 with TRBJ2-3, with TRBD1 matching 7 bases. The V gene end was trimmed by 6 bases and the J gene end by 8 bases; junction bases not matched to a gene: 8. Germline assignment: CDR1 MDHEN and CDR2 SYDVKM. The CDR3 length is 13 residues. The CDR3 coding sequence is TGTGCCAGCAGATTGCCAGGGGGAGTTACGCAGTATTTT. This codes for CASRLPGGVTQYF.

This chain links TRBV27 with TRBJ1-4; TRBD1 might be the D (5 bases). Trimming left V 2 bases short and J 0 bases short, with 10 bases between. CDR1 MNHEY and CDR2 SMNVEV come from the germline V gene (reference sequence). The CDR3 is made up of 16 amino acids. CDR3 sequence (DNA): TGTGCCAGCAGTTTACAGGGCAGTGCAACTAATGAAAAACTGTTTTTT. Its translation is CASSLQGSATNEKLFF.

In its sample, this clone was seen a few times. The CDR3 DNA sequence: TGTGCCAGCAGGAGAACGGGAGGGCCTTCAGATACGCAGTATTTT. It encodes CASRRTGGPSDTQYF. The rearrangement links TRBV2 to TRBJ2-3, with 8 positions matching TRBD2. Losses at the gene ends were 6 bases for V and 4 bases for J; bases not matched to a gene: 9. Per germline, CDR1 SNHLY and CDR2 FYNNEI. The CDR3 extends over 15 amino acids. The full variable domain, completed using reference TRBV2 and TRBJ2-3, is EPEVTQTPSHQVTQMGQEVILRCVPISNHLYFYWYRQILGQKVEFLVSFYNNEISEKSEIFDDQFSVERPDGSNFTLKIRSTKLEDSAMYFCASRRTGGPSDTQYFGPGTRLTVL.

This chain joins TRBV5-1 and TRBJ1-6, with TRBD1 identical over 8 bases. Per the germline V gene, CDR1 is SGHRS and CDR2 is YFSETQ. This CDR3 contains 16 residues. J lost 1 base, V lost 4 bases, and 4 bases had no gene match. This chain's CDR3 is CASSPDRDSYNSPLHF. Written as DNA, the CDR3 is TGCGCCAGCAGCCCGGACAGGGATTCCTATAATTCACCCCTCCACTTT.

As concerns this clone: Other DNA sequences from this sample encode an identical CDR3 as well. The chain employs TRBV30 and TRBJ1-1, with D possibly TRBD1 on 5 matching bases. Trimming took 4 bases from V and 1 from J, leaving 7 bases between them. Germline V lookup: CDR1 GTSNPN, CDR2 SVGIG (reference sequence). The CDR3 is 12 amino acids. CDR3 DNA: TGTGCCTGGACCCAGGGGAACACTGAAGCTTTCTTT. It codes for CAWTQGNTEAFF.

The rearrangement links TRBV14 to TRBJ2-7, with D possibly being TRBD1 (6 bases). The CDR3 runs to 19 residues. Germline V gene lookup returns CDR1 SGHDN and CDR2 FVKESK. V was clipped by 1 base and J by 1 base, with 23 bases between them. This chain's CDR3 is CASSQGMAAGAFPSYEQYF. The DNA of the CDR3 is TGTGCCAGCAGCCAAGGGATGGCGGCAGGGGCGTTCCCTTCCTACGAGCAGTACTTC.

The CDR3 coding sequence is TGCGCCAGCAGTAAGGACAGCTCCTATAATTCACCCCTCCACTTT. It translates to CASSKDSSYNSPLHF. This chain links TRBV10-1 with TRBJ1-6, with a weak D call TRBD1 (6 bases). Trimming took 5 bases from V and 0 from J, leaving 8 bases between them. This CDR3 is built from 15 residues. Germline CDR1 is WNHNN and CDR2 is SYGVQD (reference sequence).

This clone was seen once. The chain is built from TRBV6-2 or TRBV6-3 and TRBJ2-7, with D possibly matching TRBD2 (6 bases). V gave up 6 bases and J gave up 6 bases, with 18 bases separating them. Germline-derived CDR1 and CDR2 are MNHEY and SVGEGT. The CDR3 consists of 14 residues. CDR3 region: CASSPGGGRGEQYF. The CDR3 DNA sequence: TGTGCCAGCAGCCCCGGGGGAGGCCGGGGCGAGCAGTACTTC.

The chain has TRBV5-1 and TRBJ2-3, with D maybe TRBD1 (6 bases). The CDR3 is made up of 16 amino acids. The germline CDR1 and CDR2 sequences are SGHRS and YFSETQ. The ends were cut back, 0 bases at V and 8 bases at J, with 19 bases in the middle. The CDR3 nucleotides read TGCGCCAGCAGCTTGGGGGACATGGGTCGTGGGGCTACGCAGTATTTT. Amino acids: CASSLGDMGRGATQYF.

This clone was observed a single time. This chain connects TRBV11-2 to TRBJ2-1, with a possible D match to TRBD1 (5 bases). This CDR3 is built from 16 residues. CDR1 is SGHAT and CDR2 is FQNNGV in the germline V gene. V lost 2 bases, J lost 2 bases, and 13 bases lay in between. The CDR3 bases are TGTGCCAGCAGCTTATGGGGCGCGGAAACCTACAATGAGCAGTTCTTC. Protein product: CASSLWGAETYNEQFF.

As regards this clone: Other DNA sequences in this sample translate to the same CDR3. As DNA, the CDR3 is TGTGCCAGCAGTTCGGGACAGGCCTCCTACGAGCAGTACTTC. Translating it yields CASSSGQASYEQYF. The rearrangement links TRBV28 to TRBJ2-7; 8 bases are a match to TRBD1. CDR1 and CDR2 from the germline V gene are MDHEN and SYDVKM. The CDR3 is 14 amino acids. V shed 4 bases, J shed 0 bases, and the junction held 2 bases outside the gene matches.

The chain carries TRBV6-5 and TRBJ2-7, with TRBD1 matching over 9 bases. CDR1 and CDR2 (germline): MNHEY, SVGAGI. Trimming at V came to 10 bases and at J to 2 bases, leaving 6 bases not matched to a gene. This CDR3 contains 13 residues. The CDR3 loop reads CAITQGAPYEQYF. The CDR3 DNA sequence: TGTGCCATCACACAGGGGGCTCCCTACGAGCAGTACTTC.

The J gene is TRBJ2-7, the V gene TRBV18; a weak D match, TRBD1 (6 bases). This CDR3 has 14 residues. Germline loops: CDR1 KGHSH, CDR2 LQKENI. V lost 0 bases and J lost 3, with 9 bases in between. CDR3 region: CASSPPSQGYEQYF. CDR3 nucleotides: TGTGCCAGCTCACCACCGTCACAGGGCTACGAGCAGTACTTC.

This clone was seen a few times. The CDR3 region is CASSPRLGAAGSYEQYF. DNA for the CDR3: TGTGCCAGTAGTCCCCGACTAGGGGCCGCTGGCTCCTACGAGCAGTACTTC. The rearrangement links TRBV19 to TRBJ2-7; D possibly corresponds to TRBD2 (6 bases). The V gene's germline CDR1 is LNHDA and CDR2 SQIVND (reference sequence). The V gene lost 5 bases and the J gene lost 0 bases, with 20 bases spanning the gap. The CDR3 length is 17 residues.

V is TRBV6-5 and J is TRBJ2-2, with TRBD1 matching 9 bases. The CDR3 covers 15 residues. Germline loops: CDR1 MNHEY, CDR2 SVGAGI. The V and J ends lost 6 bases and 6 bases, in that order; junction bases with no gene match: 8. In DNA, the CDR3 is TGTGCCAGCAGGGTGGGACAGGGTGTCTCCGGGGAGCTGTTTTTT. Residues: CASRVGQGVSGELFF.

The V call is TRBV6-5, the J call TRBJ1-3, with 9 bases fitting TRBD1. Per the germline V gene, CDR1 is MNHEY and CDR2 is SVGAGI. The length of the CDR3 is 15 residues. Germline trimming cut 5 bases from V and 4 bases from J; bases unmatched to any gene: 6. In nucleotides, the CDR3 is TGTGCCAGCAGTCAACAGGGGGCATTCGGAAACACCATATATTTT. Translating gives CASSQQGAFGNTIYF.

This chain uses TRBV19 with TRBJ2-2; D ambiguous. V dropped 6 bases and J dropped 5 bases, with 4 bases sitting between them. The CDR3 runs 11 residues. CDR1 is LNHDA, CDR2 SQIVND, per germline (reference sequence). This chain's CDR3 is CASSGTGELFF. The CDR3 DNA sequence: TGTGCCAGTAGCGGGACCGGGGAGCTGTTTTTT.

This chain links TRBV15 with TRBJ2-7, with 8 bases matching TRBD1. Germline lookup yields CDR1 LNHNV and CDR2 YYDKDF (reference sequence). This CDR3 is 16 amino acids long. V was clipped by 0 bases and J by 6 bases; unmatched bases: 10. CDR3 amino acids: CATSRDVVRGLSEQYF. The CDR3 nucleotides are TGTGCCACCAGCAGAGATGTGGTCAGGGGGCTTTCCGAGCAGTACTTC.

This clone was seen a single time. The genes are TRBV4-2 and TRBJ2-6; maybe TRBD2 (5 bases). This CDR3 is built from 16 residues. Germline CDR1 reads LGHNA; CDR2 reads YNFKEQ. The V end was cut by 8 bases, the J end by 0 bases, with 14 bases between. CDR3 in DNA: TGTGCCAGCGGAAAAGGTGGGAGCTCTGGGGCCAACGTCCTGACTTTC. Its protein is CASGKGGSSGANVLTF.

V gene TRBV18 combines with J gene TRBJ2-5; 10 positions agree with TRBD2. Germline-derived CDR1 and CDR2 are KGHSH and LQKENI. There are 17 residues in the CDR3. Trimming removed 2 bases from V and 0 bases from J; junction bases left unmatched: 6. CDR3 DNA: TGTGCCAGCTCACCATATCGAACTAGCGGGGACCAAGAGACCCAGTACTTC. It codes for CASSPYRTSGDQETQYF. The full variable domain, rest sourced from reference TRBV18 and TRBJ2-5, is NAGVMQNPRHLVRRRGQEARLRCSPMKGHSHVYWYRQLPEEGLKFMVYLQKENIIDESGMPKERFSAEFPKEGPSILRIQQVVRGDSAAYFCASSPYRTSGDQETQYFGPGTRLLVL.